A selection of T cell receptor beta chains follows, all from one sample in a study of early T cells in non-severe SARS-CoV-2 infection. TCRdb reprocessed the 5' RACE reads with MiXCR, giving one entry per CDR3 protein. The table records about 64,000 distinct CDR3 sequences, over 4.5% of them present only once. Source material: whole blood. These receptors originate from an adult who was a healthcare worker with PCR-confirmed SARS-CoV-2 infection or an uninfected control (not recorded which). Both conserved end residues are part of each CDR3. A D gene is named only where the DNA matches it firmly. Clone size, where shown, is once, few, many, or a class for clones that have expanded.

TRBV15,many,NA,TRBJ1-6,CATSRDPLRPLHF,TGTGCCACCAGCAGAGATCCGCTCCGACCCCTCCACTTT
TRBV4-2,many,TRBD2,TRBJ2-1,CASSQSTSGKGEQFF,TGTGCCAGCAGCCAGAGTACTAGCGGGAAGGGTGAGCAGTTCTTC
TRBV9,few,NA,TRBJ2-7,CASSVGGASEQYF,TGTGCCAGCAGCGTAGGAGGGGCAAGCGAGCAGTACTTC
TRBV29-1,many,TRBD1,TRBJ1-1,CSVESGGNTEAFF,TGCAGCGTTGAGTCAGGGGGCAACACTGAAGCTTTCTTT
TRBV7-7,many,TRBD1,TRBJ2-2,CASSLSLDRAWTGELFF,TGTGCCAGCAGCTTATCTCTGGACAGGGCGTGGACCGGGGAGCTGTTTTTT
TRBV27,few,NA,TRBJ2-7,CASRDLAFYEQYF,TGTGCCAGCAGGGATCTTGCCTTTTACGAGCAGTACTTC
TRBV7-9,NA,NA,TRBJ1-2,CASSPSGGSKGYTF,TGTGCCAGCAGCCCTTCCGGAGGGTCTAAAGGCTACACCTTC
TRBV5-4,few,TRBD2,TRBJ2-3,CASSSGLASDTQYF,TGTGCCAGCAGCTCGGGACTAGCGTCAGATACGCAGTATTTT
TRBV14,few,NA,TRBJ2-1,CASSPLWGETYNEQFF,TGTGCCAGCAGCCCCTTGTGGGGGGAAACCTACAATGAGCAGTTCTTC
TRBV10-3,NA,TRBD2,TRBJ2-1,CAISESLAGTNEQFF,TGTGCCATCAGTGAGTCATTAGCGGGAACCAATGAGCAGTTCTTC
TRBV9,many,TRBD1,TRBJ2-7,CASSRGDGQVQYF,TGTGCCAGCAGCCGGGGTGATGGACAGGTGCAGTACTTC
TRBV7-3,many,NA,TRBJ2-2,CASSEDRSNTGELFF,TGTGCCAGCAGCGAAGACAGGTCCAACACCGGGGAGCTGTTTTTT
TRBV9,NA,NA,TRBJ1-2,CASSPGPGDGSYGYTF,TGTGCCAGCAGCCCCGGCCCAGGGGATGGTAGCTATGGCTACACCTTC
TRBV6-8,many,NA,TRBJ1-1,CASSYREGTPNTEAFF,TGTGCCAGCAGTTACCGAGAGGGGACTCCTAACACTGAAGCTTTCTTT
TRBV20-1,few,NA,TRBJ2-3,CSAPLRADTQYF,TGCAGTGCTCCGCTCCGGGCAGATACGCAGTATTTT
TRBV2,NA,NA,TRBJ1-1,CASMIGRLDTEAFF,TGTGCCAGCATGATAGGGCGCCTGGACACTGAAGCTTTCTTT
TRBV10-3,many,NA,TRBJ2-7,CAISESQGREQYF,TGTGCCATCAGTGAGTCACAGGGTCGCGAGCAGTACTTC
TRBV2,few,NA,TRBJ2-1,CASSRIKDINEQFF,TGTGCCAGCAGTAGAATCAAGGACATCAATGAGCAGTTCTTC
TRBV2,many,TRBD2,TRBJ2-1,CASSETLAGGPRNEQFF,TGTGCCAGCAGTGAAACGCTAGCGGGAGGGCCTAGAAATGAGCAGTTCTTC
TRBV20-1,few,NA,TRBJ2-7,CSARGADSYEQYF,TGCAGTGCCAGGGGGGCGGACTCCTACGAGCAGTACTTC